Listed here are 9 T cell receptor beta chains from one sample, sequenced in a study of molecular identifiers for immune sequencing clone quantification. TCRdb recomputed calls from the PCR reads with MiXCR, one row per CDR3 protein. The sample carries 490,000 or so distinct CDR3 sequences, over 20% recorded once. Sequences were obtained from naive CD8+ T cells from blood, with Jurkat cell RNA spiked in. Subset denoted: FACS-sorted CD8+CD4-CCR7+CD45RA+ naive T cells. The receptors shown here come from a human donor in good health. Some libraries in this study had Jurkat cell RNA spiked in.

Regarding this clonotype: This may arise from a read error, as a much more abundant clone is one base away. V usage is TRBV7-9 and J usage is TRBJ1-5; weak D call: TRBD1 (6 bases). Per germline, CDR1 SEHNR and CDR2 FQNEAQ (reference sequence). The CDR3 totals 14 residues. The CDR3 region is CASSFTGSNHPQHF. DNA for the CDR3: TGTGCCAGCAGCTTTACAGGGAGTAATCATCCCCAGCATTTT.

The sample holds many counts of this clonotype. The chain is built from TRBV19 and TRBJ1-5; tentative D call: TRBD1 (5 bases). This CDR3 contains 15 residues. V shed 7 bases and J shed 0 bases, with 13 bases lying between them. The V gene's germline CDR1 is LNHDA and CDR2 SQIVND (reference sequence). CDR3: CASTPDSYSNQPQHF. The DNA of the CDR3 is TGTGCCAGTACCCCAGACAGCTATAGCAATCAGCCCCAGCATTTT.

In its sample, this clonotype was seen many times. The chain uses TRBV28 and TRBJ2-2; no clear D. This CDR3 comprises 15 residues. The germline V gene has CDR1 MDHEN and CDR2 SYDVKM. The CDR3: CATETYERNTGELFF. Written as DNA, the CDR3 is TGTGCAACGGAGACTTACGAAAGGAACACCGGGGAGCTGTTTTTT.

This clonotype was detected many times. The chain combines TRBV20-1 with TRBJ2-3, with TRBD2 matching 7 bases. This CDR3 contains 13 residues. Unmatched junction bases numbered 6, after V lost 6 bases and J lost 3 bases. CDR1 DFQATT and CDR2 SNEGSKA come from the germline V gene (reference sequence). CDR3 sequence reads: CSANGLVTDTQYF. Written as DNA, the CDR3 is TGCAGTGCGAACGGACTAGTTACAGATACGCAGTATTTT.

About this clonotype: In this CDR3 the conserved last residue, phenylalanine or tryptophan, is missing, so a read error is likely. CDR3 DNA: TGCGCCAGCAGCTCTTGGCCGGACGGAGACTACGAGCAGTACCTC. This gives the protein CASSSWPDGDYEQYL. V usage is TRBV5-1 and J usage is TRBJ2-7; D not certain. The V gene's germline CDR1 is SGHRS and CDR2 YFSETQ. The CDR3 spans 15 residues. V shed 3 bases and J shed 3 bases, with 16 bases lying between them.

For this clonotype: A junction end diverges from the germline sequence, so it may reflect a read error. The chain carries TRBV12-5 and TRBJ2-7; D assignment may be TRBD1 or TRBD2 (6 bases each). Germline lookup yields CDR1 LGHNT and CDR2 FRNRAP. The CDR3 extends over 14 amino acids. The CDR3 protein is CVSGLVRGAEEQYF. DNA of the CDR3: TGTGTTAGTGGTTTGGTAAGGGGGGCCGAAGAGCAGTACTTC.

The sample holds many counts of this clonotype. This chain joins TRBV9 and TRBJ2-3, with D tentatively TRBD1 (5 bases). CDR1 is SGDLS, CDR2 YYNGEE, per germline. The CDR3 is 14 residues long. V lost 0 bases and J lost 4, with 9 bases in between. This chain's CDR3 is CASSVDTGADTQYF. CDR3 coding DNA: TGTGCCAGCAGCGTAGATACAGGAGCAGATACGCAGTATTTT.

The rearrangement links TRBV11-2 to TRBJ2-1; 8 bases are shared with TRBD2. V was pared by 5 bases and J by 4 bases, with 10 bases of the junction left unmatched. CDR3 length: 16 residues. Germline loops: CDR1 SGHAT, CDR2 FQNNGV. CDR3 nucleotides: TGTGCCAGCAGCCCTATTGTAGCGGGAAAATACAATGAGCAGTTCTTC. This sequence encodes CASSPIVAGKYNEQFF.

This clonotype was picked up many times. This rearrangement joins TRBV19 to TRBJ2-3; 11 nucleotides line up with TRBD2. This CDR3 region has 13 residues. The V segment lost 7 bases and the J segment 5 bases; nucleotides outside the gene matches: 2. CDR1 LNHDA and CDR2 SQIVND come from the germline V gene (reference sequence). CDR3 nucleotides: TGTGCCAGTACTAGCGGGGGGATAGATACGCAGTATTTT. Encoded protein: CASTSGGIDTQYF.